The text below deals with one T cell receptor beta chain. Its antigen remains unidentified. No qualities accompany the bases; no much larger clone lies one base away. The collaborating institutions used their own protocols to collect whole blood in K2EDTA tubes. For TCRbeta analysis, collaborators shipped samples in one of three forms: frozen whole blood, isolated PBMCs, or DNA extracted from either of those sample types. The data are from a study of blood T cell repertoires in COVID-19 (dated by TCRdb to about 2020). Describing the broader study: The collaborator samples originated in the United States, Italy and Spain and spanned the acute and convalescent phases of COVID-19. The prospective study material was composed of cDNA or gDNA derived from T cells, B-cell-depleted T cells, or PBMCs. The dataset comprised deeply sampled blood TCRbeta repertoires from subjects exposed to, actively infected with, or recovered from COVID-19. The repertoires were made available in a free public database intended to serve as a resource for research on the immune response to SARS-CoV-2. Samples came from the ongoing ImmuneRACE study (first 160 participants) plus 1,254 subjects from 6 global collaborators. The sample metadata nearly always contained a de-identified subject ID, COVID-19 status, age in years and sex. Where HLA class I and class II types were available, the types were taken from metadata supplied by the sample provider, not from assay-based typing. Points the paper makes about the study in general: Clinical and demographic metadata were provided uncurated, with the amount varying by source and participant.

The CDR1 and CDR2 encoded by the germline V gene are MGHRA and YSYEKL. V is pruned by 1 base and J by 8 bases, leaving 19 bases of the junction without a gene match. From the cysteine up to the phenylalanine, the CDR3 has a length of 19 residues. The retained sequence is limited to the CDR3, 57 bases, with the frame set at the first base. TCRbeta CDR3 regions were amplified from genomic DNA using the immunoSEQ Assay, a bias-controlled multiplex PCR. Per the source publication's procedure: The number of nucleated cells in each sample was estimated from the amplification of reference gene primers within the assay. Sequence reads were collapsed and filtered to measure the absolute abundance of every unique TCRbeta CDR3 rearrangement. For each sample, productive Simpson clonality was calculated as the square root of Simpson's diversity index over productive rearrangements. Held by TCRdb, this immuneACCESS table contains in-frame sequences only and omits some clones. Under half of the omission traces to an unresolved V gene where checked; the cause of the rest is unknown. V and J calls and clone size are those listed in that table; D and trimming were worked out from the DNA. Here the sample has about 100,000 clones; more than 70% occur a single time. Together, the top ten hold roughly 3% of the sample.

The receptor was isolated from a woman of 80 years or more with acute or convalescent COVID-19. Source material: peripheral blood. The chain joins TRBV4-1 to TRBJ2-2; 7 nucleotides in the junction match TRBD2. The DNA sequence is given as TGCGCCAGCAGCCAAGTGGGGGGGAGGAGGTCCTGGGCGGCTGGGGAGCTGTTTTTT. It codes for CASSQVGGRRSWAAGELFF.